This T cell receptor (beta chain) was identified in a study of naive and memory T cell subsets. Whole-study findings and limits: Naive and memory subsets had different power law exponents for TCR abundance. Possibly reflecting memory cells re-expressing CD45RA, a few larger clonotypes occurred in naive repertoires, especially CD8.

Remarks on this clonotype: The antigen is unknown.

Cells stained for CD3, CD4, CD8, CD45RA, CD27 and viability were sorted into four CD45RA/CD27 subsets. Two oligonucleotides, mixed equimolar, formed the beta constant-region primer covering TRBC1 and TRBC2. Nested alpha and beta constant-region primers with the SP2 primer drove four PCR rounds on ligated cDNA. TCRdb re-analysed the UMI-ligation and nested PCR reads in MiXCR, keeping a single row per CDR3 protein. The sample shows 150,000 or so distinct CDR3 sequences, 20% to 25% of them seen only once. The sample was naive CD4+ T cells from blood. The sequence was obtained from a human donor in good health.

CDR3 residues: CASRLSGGQGGELFF. For the CDR3, the DNA is TGTGCCAGCAGGCTCTCGGGAGGGCAAGGGGGGGAGCTGTTTTTT. The V call is TRBV6-6, the J call TRBJ2-2; 8 positions agree with TRBD2. Germline V lookup: CDR1 MNHNY, CDR2 SVGAGI (reference sequence). V shed 6 bases and J 8 bases; nucleotides not matched to a gene: 11. CDR3 length equals 15 residues.